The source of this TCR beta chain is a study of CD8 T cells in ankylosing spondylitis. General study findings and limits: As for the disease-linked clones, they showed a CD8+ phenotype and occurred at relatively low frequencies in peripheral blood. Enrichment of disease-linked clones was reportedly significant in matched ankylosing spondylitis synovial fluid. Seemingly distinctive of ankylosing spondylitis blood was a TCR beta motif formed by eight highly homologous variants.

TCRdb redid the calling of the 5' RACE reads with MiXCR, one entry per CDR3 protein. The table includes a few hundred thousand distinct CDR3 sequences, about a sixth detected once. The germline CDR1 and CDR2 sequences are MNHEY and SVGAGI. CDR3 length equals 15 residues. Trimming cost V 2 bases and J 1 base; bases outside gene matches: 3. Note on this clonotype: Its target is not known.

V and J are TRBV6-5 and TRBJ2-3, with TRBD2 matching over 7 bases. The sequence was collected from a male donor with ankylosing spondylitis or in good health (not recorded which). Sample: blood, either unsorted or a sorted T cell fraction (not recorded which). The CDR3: CASSYSRGGTDTQYF. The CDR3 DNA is TGTGCCAGCAGTTACAGTCGGGGGGGCACAGATACGCAGTATTTT.